Listed below are T cell receptor beta chains from one sample, sequenced in a study of blood T cell repertoires in COVID-19. The protocol was immunoSEQ multiplex PCR, while the TCRdb copy is restricted to in-frame clones and leaves out a portion. The sample has roughly 140,000 clones, roughly 90% seen once. Sequencing was performed on peripheral blood. All receptors come from a man between 65 and 80 years old with acute or convalescent COVID-19. Each CDR3 is given with its conserved first and last residue. Fields, in order: clone size, J gene, V gene, CDR3 length, D gene, CDR3 DNA, CDR3 protein. A D gene is named only where the DNA matches it firmly. Size is stated for part of the rows, as once, few or many counts, or as a class when the clone is expanded.

clone_size: .; j_call: TRBJ2-7; v_call: TRBV6-2/TRBV6-3; cdr3_length: 14; d_call: TRBD2; cdr3_nt: TGTGCCAGCAGTTTACTAGCGGGGGGACACGAGCAGTACTTC; cdr3_aa: CASSLLAGGHEQYF
clone_size: .; j_call: TRBJ2-6; v_call: TRBV3-1/TRBV3-2; cdr3_length: 17; d_call: .; cdr3_nt: TGTGCCAGCAGCCTATGGCAGGGGGGTTCAGGGGCCAACGTCCTGACTTTC; cdr3_aa: CASSLWQGGSGANVLTF
clone_size: .; j_call: TRBJ2-3; v_call: TRBV2; cdr3_length: 13; d_call: .; cdr3_nt: TGTGGCGGGACCCCCGGGTCCACAGATACGCAGTATTTT; cdr3_aa: CGGTPGSTDTQYF
clone_size: .; j_call: TRBJ1-1; v_call: TRBV18; cdr3_length: 15; d_call: TRBD1; cdr3_nt: TGTGCCAGCTCACCAAACAGGGGGGATAACACTGAAGCTTTCTTT; cdr3_aa: CASSPNRGDNTEAFF
clone_size: .; j_call: TRBJ1-2; v_call: TRBV24-1; cdr3_length: 14; d_call: TRBD1; cdr3_nt: TGTGCCACCAGTGATTCCGGGGACAGCTATGGCTACACCTTC; cdr3_aa: CATSDSGDSYGYTF
clone_size: once; j_call: TRBJ1-1; v_call: TRBV7-2; cdr3_length: 15; d_call: TRBD1; cdr3_nt: TGTGCCAGCAGCTTAGCCGCAGGGGGCTGGACTGAAGCTTTCTTT; cdr3_aa: CASSLAAGGWTEAFF
clone_size: .; j_call: TRBJ1-6; v_call: TRBV5-1; cdr3_length: 15; d_call: .; cdr3_nt: TGCGCCAGCAGCTTGGCTACCAATCTTAATTCACCCCTCCACTTT; cdr3_aa: CASSLATNLNSPLHF
clone_size: .; j_call: TRBJ1-6; v_call: TRBV5-1; cdr3_length: 16; d_call: TRBD1; cdr3_nt: TGCGCCAGCAGCTTGGCCCGGGACAGAGTCTATTCACCCCTCCACTTT; cdr3_aa: CASSLARDRVYSPLHF
clone_size: .; j_call: TRBJ1-4; v_call: TRBV28; cdr3_length: 12; d_call: TRBD1; cdr3_nt: TGTGCCAGCAGTTTCGGGACAGCTAAACTGTTTTTT; cdr3_aa: CASSFGTAKLFF
clone_size: .; j_call: TRBJ1-2; v_call: TRBV11-2; cdr3_length: 13; d_call: .; cdr3_nt: TGTGCCAGCAGCTTAGCAGGCAGCTATGGCTACACCTTC; cdr3_aa: CASSLAGSYGYTF
clone_size: .; j_call: TRBJ2-3; v_call: TRBV24-1; cdr3_length: 16; d_call: TRBD2; cdr3_nt: TGTGCCACCCAAAAAGGGACTAGCGGGGCCACAGATACGCAGTATTTT; cdr3_aa: CATQKGTSGATDTQYF
clone_size: .; j_call: TRBJ1-2; v_call: TRBV28; cdr3_length: 15; d_call: .; cdr3_nt: TGTGCCAGCAGTCTCTTCGGGGTATTGGGCTATGGCTACACCTTC; cdr3_aa: CASSLFGVLGYGYTF
clone_size: .; j_call: TRBJ1-2; v_call: TRBV5-1; cdr3_length: 13; d_call: .; cdr3_nt: TGCGCCAGCAGCTTGCAGGTAGAAGATGGCTACACCTTC; cdr3_aa: CASSLQVEDGYTF
clone_size: few; j_call: TRBJ2-2; v_call: TRBV6-2/TRBV6-3; cdr3_length: 15; d_call: .; cdr3_nt: TGTGCCAGCAGCCACAGACCTTCGAACACCGGGGAGCTGTTTTTT; cdr3_aa: CASSHRPSNTGELFF
clone_size: .; j_call: TRBJ1-6; v_call: TRBV14; cdr3_length: 17; d_call: .; cdr3_nt: TGTGCCAGCAGCCAAGGGTTCGGTCACTCCTATAATTCACCCCTCCACTTT; cdr3_aa: CASSQGFGHSYNSPLHF
clone_size: .; j_call: TRBJ2-3; v_call: TRBV10-3; cdr3_length: 13; d_call: TRBD2; cdr3_nt: TGTGCCACCACCGGGACTACCACAGATACGCAGTATTTT; cdr3_aa: CATTGTTTDTQYF
clone_size: few; j_call: TRBJ2-3; v_call: TRBV6-1; cdr3_length: 16; d_call: TRBD2; cdr3_nt: TGTGCCAGCAGTGTGGGACTAGCGGGAGCCACAGATACGCAGTATTTT; cdr3_aa: CASSVGLAGATDTQYF
clone_size: .; j_call: TRBJ2-1; v_call: TRBV6-5; cdr3_length: 14; d_call: TRBD1; cdr3_nt: TGTGCCAGCCATAGCAGGGGGCGCATCCATGAGCAGTTCTTC; cdr3_aa: CASHSRGRIHEQFF
clone_size: .; j_call: TRBJ1-1; v_call: TRBV6-4; cdr3_length: 14; d_call: TRBD1; cdr3_nt: TGTGCCAGCAGGGGGACAGACATGAACACTGAAGCTTTCTTT; cdr3_aa: CASRGTDMNTEAFF
clone_size: .; j_call: TRBJ1-1; v_call: TRBV6-5; cdr3_length: 13; d_call: .; cdr3_nt: TGTGCCAGCCCGGACAGACTGAACACTGAAGCTTTCTTT; cdr3_aa: CASPDRLNTEAFF
clone_size: .; j_call: TRBJ2-7; v_call: TRBV6-5; cdr3_length: 14; d_call: .; cdr3_nt: TGTGCCAGCAGTTACGGGGGGATCCAGGACGAGCAGTACTTC; cdr3_aa: CASSYGGIQDEQYF
clone_size: .; j_call: TRBJ2-5; v_call: TRBV3-1/TRBV3-2; cdr3_length: 15; d_call: TRBD1; cdr3_nt: TGTGCCAGCAGGCTCCGGGACAGGGGAATGGGGACCCAGTACTTC; cdr3_aa: CASRLRDRGMGTQYF